This TCR beta chain stems from a study of blood T cell repertoires in COVID-19. Overall study context: Nucleic acid was either cDNA or gDNA, and it came from T cells, B-cell-depleted T cells, or PBMCs.

CDR1 is MGHDK, CDR2 SYGVNS, per germline. The CDR3 runs to 16 residues. V lost 6 bases to trimming and J lost 0 bases, with 15 bases between them. Assay: immunoSEQ multiplex PCR; the TCRdb copy retains only in-frame clones and omits some. The data contain roughly 120,000 clones, less than 80% of them singletons. This TCR was recovered from a man in his fifties with acute or convalescent COVID-19. Sequencing input: peripheral blood. The rearrangement joins TRBV25-1 to TRBJ2-1; possibly TRBD2 for D (5 bases). CDR3 DNA sequence: TGTGCCAGCAGCGATCTTCTAGCTGCCTCCTACAATGAGCAGTTCTTC. Its translation: CASSDLLAASYNEQFF.